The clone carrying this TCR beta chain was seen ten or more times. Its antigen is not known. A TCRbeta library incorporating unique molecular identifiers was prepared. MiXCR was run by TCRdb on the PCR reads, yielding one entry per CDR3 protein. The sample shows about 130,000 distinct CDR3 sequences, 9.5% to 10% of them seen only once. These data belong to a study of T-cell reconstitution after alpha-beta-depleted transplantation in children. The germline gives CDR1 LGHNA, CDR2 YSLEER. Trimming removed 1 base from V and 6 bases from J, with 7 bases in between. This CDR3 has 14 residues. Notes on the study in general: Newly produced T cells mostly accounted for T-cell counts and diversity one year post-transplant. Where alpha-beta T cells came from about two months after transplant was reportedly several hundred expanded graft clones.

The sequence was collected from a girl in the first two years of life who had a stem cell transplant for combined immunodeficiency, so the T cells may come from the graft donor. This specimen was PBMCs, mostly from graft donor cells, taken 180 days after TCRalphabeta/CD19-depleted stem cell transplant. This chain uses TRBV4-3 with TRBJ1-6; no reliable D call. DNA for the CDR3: TGCGCCAGCAGCCAAGGAGGGAGTAATTCACCCCTCCACTTT. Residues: CASSQGGSNSPLHF.